This T cell receptor beta chain was found in a study of T-cell memory formation after mild COVID-19. Trimming removed 1 base from V and 0 bases from J, with 9 bases in between. The CDR3 is made up of 15 amino acids. Germline CDR1 is MGHRA and CDR2 is YSYEKL. General study points: The authors left the SARS-CoV-2 specificity of second-wave clones peaking on day 37 unconfirmed. In pre-infection memory, a portion of responding clones appeared, which suggested that cross-reactive memory joined.

The authors produced TCR alpha and TCR beta cDNA libraries with sample barcodes and UMIs by 5'RACE using constant-segment primers. Via MiXCR, TCRdb re-called the 5' RACE reads, giving one row per CDR3 protein. Counted here are roughly 350,000 distinct CDR3 sequences, around a fifth occurring once; the ten biggest clones make up about an eighth. To note about this clonotype: The target antigen is unknown.

The sequenced sample was PBMCs or a T cell subset sorted from them (not recorded which). The clonotype was recovered from an adult woman who had mild COVID-19 (a few samples of this study predate the infection). Cell type and time point are not known. The chain uses TRBV4-1 and TRBJ1-2, with D unresolved. CDR3 DNA sequence: TGCGCCAGCAGCCAAGGGCAGCCTTCTAACTATGGCTACACCTTC. Its translation: CASSQGQPSNYGYTF.